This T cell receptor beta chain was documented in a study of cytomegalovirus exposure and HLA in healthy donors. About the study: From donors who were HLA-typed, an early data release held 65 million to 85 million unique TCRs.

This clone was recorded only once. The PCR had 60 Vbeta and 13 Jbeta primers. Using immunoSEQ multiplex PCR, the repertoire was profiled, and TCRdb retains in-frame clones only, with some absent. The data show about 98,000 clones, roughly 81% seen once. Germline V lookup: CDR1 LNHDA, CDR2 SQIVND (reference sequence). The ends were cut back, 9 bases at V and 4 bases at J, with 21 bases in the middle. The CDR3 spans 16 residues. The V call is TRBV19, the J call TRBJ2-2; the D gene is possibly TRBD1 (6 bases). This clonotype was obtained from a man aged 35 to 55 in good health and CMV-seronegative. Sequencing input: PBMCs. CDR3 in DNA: TGTGCCAGCACCTACACAAGGGACATACTCACCGGGGAGCTGTTTTTT. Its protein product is CASTYTRDILTGELFF. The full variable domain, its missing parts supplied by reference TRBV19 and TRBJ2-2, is DGGITQSPKYLFRKEGQNVTLSCEQNLNHDAMYWYRQDPGQGLRLIYYSQIVNDFQKGDIAEGYSVSREKKESFPLTVTSAQKNPTAFYLCASTYTRDILTGELFFGEGSRLTVL.